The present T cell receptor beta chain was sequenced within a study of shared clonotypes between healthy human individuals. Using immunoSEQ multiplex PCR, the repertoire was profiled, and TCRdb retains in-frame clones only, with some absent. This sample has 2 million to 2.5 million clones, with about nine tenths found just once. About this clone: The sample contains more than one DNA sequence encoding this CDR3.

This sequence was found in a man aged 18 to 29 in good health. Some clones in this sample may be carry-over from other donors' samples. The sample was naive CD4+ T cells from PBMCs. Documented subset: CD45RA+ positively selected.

The DNA for the CDR3 is TGTGCCAGCAGCTTAGGACTGACAGATACGCAGTATTTT. Translating gives CASSLGLTDTQYF. V gene TRBV7-7 combines with J gene TRBJ2-3; unclear D gene. The CDR3 is made up of 13 amino acids. CDR1 is SSHAT and CDR2 is FNYEAQ in the germline V gene (reference sequence). Trimming took off 1 base at V and 3 bases at J, with 5 bases between the two ends. Supplemented by reference TRBV7-7 and TRBJ2-3, the full variable domain reads GAGVSQSPRYKVTKRGQDVTLRCDPISSHATLYWYQQALGQGPEFLTYFNYEAQPDKSGLPSDRFSAERPEGSISTLTIQRTEQRDSAMYRCASSLGLTDTQYFGPGTRLTVL.